Below are 13 T cell receptor beta chains sequenced from a single sample in a study of blood T cells in healthy people across ages. Through a sample-barcoded 5' primer and a J-beta primer mix, a second PCR was run for roughly 6 to 12 cycles. TCRdb re-called the 5' RACE reads with MiXCR, one entry per CDR3 protein. The repertoire holds some 710,000 distinct CDR3 sequences, with around half as singletons. Sequencing used blood. These receptors were collected from a man older than 75 in good health.

This clonotype turned up a few times. The J gene is TRBJ2-3, the V gene TRBV28, with 7 bases aligning to TRBD2. CDR3 length equals 15 residues. CDR1 and CDR2 from the germline V gene are MDHEN and SYDVKM. V lost 6 bases, J lost 4 bases, and 10 bases stayed unmatched. The CDR3 reads CASSLEGGSADTQYF. CDR3 nucleotide sequence: TGTGCCAGCAGCCTCGAGGGCGGGAGCGCAGATACGCAGTATTTT.

This clonotype was seen more than once but under ten times. The V call is TRBV28, the J call TRBJ2-6; D is ambiguous. V lost 6 bases to trimming and J lost 2 bases, with 11 bases between them. The CDR3 has 15 amino acids. Germline values: CDR1 MDHEN, CDR2 SYDVKM. CDR3 nucleotides: TGTGCCAGCAGCTTTGTCGTCCCTGGGGCCAACGTCCTGACTTTC. Its translation: CASSFVVPGANVLTF.

This chain joins TRBV19 and TRBJ2-1, with 8 positions matching TRBD1. V shed 6 bases, J shed 13 bases, and the junction held 14 bases outside the gene matches. Germline CDR1 reads LNHDA; CDR2 reads SQIVND (reference sequence). This CDR3 is built from 14 residues. CDR3 nucleotide sequence: TGTGCCAGTAGCAATGACAGGGGCCAAGAGACCCAGTTCTTC. It translates to CASSNDRGQETQFF. Using reference TRBV19 and TRBJ2-1 for the parts outside the CDR3, the full variable domain is DGGITQSPKYLFRKEGQNVTLSCEQNLNHDAMYWYRQDPGQGLRLIYYSQIVNDFQKGDIAEGYSVSREKKESFPLTVTSAQKNPTAFYLCASSNDRGQETQFFGPGTRLTVL.

The chain carries TRBV7-2 and TRBJ2-5; D gene ambiguous. Trimming took off 5 bases at V and 11 bases at J, with 21 bases between the two ends. The CDR3 sequence is 14 residues long. Germline values: CDR1 SGHTA, CDR2 FQGNSA. The DNA for the CDR3 is TGTGCCAGCAGCGTAGATATGGGTAACGATGAGCAGTACTTC. Translation gives CASSVDMGNDEQYF.

This sequence joins TRBV6-6 and TRBJ2-5; the D is unclear. The germline V gene encodes CDR1 MNHNY and CDR2 SVGAGI (reference sequence). V lost 7 bases and J 4 bases, leaving 10 bases between the germline ends. CDR3 length: 12 amino acids. The CDR3 region is CASTMGTETQYF. DNA of the CDR3: TGTGCCAGCACCATGGGCACAGAGACCCAGTACTTC.

This clonotype occurred a few times. The V call is TRBV3-1, the J call TRBJ2-3; maybe TRBD2 (6 bases). Germline-derived CDR1 and CDR2 are LGHDT and YNNKEL (reference sequence). Deletions cut 11 bases from V and 6 bases from J, with 15 bases between. CDR3 length equals 12 residues. Here the CDR3 DNA reads TGTGCCGGGGCGGGATCTACCGATACGCAGTATTTT. Protein product: CAGAGSTDTQYF.

The rearrangement joins TRBV25-1 to TRBJ2-7, with D perhaps TRBD1 (6 bases). The V end lost 3 bases, the J end lost 4 bases, and 16 bases lay between the germline ends. Germline CDR1 is MGHDK and CDR2 is SYGVNS. This CDR3 has 15 residues. The chain's CDR3 is CASSEGTGSQYEQYF. The CDR3 nucleotides read TGTGCCAGCAGTGAGGGTACAGGGTCCCAATACGAGCAGTACTTC.

This clonotype turned up a few times. The V call is TRBV20-1, the J call TRBJ2-5; 8 nucleotides align to TRBD1. Germline CDR1 is DFQATT and CDR2 is SNEGSKA (reference sequence). Trimming removed 5 bases from V and 3 bases from J; junction bases left unmatched: 5. The CDR3 has 13 amino acids. For the CDR3, the DNA is TGCAGTGCTCCAAAGACAGGGGAAGAGACCCAGTACTTC. Protein product: CSAPKTGEETQYF.

The chain recombines TRBV20-1 with TRBJ1-2; the D is unclear. The CDR3 is made up of 13 amino acids. V lost 4 bases, J lost 0 bases, and 9 bases lay in between. The germline V gene encodes CDR1 DFQATT and CDR2 SNEGSKA (reference sequence). DNA of the CDR3: TGCAGTGCTAATCGGACTCCTAACTATGGCTACACCTTC. Encoded protein: CSANRTPNYGYTF.

A note on this clonotype: An end of the junction differs from the germline gene, which may be a read error. The chain carries TRBV12-3 or TRBV12-4 and TRBJ2-5; D might be TRBD1 (6 bases). The CDR3 runs 14 residues. CDR3 in amino acids: CTSSFGQRMETQYF. The CDR3 bases are TGTACCAGCAGTTTTGGACAGAGGATGGAGACCCAGTACTTC.

The DNA of the CDR3 is TGTGCCAGCAGCGGAGGGCCCAATTCTAACTATGGCTACACCTTC. Protein sequence: CASSGGPNSNYGYTF. This chain joins TRBV7-2 and TRBJ1-2; D gene unclear. The CDR3 extends over 15 amino acids. Trimming shortened V by 5 bases and J by 0 bases, and 13 bases separated the two germline ends. CDR1 and CDR2 (germline): SGHTA, FQGNSA.

The chain carries TRBV7-6 and TRBJ2-5; 8 bases line up with TRBD1. V lost 5 bases, J lost 11 bases, and 10 bases stayed unmatched. The length of the CDR3 is 13 residues. Germline V gene sequence: CDR1 SGHVS, CDR2 FNYEAQ. CDR3 amino acids: CASSRQGAEEQYF. CDR3 nucleotide sequence: TGTGCCAGCAGCCGTCAGGGGGCGGAGGAGCAGTACTTC.

The J gene is TRBJ2-3, the V gene TRBV7-3; a possible D gene is TRBD1 (5 bases). Trimming shortened V by 0 bases and J by 0 bases, and 10 bases separated the two germline ends. Germline loops: CDR1 SGHTA, CDR2 FQGTGA. CDR3 size: 16 residues. The CDR3 bases are TGTGCCAGCAGCTTAACCGGGCAGGGTAGCACAGATACGCAGTATTTT. Translating it yields CASSLTGQGSTDTQYF.